This T cell receptor beta chain was captured by sequencing in a study of OX40 agonist ivuxolimab in advanced cancers. Whole-study results and caveats: Partly responding patients at 0.1-3.0 mg/kg showed some of the smallest clonal expansion.

Germline CDR1 and CDR2: SGHRS and YFSETQ. Trimming removed 0 bases from V and 1 base from J, with 10 bases in between. The CDR3 spans 16 residues. Concerning this clone: The antigen remains unidentified.

Assay used: immunoSEQ multiplex PCR; TCRdb lists only in-frame clones, some missing. The table shows about 76,000 clones, with around 87% occurring only once. Samples of blood were obtained at baseline, on cycle 4 day 1, and on cycle 7 day 1. This clonotype was sampled from an adult with an advanced solid tumor such as melanoma, head and neck, liver or kidney cancer. The chain links TRBV5-1 to TRBJ2-2; D unclear. This material consisted of CD4+ or CD8+ T cells sorted from blood, taken in a trial of the OX40 agonist ivuxolimab. CDR3 residues: CASSLGGRENTGELFF. CDR3 DNA sequence: TGCGCCAGCAGCTTGGGAGGCAGAGAGAACACCGGGGAGCTGTTTTTT.